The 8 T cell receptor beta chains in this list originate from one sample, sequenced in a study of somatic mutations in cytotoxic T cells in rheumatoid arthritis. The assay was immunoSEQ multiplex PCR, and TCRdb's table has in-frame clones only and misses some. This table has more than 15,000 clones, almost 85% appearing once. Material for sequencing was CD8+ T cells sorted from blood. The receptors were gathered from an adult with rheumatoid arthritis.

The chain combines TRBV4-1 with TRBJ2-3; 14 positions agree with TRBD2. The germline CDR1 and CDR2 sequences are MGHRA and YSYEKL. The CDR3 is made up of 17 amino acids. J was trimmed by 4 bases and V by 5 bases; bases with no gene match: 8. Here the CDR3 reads CASSFGTSGRNADTQYF. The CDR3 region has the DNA TGCGCCAGCAGCTTTGGGACTAGCGGGAGAAATGCAGATACGCAGTATTTT.

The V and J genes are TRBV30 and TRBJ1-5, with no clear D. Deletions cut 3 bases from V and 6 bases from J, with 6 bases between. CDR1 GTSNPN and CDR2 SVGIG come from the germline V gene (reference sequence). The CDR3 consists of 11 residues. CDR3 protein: CAWRGIQPQHF. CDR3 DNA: TGTGCCTGGAGAGGGATTCAGCCCCAGCATTTT.

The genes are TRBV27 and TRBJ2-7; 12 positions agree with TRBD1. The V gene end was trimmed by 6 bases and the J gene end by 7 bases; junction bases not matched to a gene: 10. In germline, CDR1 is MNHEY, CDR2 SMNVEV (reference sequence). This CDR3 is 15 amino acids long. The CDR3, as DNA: TGTGCCAGCAGCGGGCCGGGACAGGGGGCTAGTGAGCAGTACTTC. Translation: CASSGPGQGASEQYF.

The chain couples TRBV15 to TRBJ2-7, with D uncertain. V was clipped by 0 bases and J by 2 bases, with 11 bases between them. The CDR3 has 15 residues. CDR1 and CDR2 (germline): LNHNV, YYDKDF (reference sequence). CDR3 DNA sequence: TGTGCCACCAGCAGAGATTCCGGCAGTACCTACGAGCAGTACTTC. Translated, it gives CATSRDSGSTYEQYF.

The CDR3 here is CASSYLTSGPYNEQFF. DNA of the CDR3: TGTGCCAGCAGTTACTTAACTAGCGGCCCCTACAATGAGCAGTTCTTC. The rearrangement uses TRBV6-5 and TRBJ2-1; 8 nucleotides agree with TRBD2. This CDR3 has 16 amino acids. J gave up 2 bases and V 1 base, and 4 bases lay outside the gene matches. CDR1 and CDR2 from the germline V gene are MNHEY and SVGAGI.

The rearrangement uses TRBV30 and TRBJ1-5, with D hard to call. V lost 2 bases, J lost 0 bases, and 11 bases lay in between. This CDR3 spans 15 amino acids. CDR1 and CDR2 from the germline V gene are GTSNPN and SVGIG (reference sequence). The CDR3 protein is CAWSLTSYSNQPQHF. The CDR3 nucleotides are TGTGCCTGGAGTTTGACAAGTTATAGCAATCAGCCCCAGCATTTT.

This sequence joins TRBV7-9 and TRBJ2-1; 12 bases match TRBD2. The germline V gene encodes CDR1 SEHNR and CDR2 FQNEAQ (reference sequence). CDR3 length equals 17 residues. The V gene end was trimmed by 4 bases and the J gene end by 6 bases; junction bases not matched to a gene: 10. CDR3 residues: CASSSQSTSGSGNEQFF. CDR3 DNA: TGTGCCAGCAGCTCTCAATCGACTAGCGGGAGTGGCAATGAGCAGTTCTTC.

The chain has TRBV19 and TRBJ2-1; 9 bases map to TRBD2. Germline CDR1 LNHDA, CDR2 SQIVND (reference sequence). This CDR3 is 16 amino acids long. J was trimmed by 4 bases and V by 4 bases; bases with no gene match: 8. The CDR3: CASSTLAGVGYNEQFF. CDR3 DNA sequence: TGTGCCAGTAGTACTTTAGCGGGAGTCGGTTACAATGAGCAGTTCTTC.